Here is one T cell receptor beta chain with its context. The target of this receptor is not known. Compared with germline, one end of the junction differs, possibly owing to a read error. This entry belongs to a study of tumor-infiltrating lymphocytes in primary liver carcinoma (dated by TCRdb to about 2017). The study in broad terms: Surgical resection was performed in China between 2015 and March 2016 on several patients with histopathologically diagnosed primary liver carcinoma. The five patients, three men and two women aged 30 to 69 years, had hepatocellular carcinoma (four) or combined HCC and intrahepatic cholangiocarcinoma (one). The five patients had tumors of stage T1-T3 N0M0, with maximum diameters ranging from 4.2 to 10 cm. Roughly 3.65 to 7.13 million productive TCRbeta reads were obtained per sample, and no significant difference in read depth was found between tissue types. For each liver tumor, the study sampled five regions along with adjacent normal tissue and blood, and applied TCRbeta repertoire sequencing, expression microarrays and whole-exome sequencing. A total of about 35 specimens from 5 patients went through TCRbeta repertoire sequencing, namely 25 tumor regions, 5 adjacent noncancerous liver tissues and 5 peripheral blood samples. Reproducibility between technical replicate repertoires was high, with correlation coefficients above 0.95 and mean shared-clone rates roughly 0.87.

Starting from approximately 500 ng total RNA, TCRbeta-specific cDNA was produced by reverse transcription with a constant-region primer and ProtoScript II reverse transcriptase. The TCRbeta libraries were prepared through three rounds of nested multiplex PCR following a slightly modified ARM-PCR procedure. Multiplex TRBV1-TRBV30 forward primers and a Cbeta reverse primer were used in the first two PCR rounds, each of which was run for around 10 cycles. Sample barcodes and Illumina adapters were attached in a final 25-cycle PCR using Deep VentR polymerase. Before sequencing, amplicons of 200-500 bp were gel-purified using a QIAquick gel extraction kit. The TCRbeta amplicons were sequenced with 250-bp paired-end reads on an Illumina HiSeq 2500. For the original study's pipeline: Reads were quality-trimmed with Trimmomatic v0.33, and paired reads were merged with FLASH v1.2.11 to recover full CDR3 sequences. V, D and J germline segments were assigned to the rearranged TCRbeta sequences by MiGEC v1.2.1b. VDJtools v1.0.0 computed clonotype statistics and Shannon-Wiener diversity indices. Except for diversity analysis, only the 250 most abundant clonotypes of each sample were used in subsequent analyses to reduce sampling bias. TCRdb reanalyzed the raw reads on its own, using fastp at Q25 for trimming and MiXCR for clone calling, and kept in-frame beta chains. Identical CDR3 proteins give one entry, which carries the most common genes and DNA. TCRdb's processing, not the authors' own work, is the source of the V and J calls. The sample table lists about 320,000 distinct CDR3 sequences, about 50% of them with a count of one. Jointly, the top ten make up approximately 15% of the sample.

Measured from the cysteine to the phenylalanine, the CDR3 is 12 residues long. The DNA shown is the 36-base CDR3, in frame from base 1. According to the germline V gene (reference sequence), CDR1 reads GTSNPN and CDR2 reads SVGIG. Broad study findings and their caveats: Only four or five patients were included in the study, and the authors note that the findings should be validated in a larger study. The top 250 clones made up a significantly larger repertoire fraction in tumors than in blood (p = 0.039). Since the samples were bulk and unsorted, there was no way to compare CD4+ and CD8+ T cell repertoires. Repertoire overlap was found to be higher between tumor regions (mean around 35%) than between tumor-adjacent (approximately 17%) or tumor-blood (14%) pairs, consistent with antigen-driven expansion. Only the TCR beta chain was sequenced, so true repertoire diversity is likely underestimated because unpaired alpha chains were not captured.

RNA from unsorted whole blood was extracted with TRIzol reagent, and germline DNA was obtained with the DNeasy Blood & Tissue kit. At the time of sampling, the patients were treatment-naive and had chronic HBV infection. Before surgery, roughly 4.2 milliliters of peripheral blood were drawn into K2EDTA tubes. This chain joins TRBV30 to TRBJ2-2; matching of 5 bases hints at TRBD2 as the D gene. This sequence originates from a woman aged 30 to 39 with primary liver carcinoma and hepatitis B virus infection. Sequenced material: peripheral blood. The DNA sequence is TGTGCCCGGAGTGTCTACACCGGGGAGCTGTTTTTC. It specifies CARSVYTGELFF.